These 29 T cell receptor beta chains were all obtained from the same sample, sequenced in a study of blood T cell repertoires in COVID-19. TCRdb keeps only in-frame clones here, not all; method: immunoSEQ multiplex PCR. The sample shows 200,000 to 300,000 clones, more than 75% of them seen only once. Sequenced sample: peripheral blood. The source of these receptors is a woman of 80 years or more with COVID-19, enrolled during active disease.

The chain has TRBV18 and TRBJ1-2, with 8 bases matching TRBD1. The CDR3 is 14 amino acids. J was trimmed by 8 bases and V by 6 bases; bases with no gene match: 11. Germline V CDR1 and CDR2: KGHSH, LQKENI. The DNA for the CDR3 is TGTGCCAGCTCTGAAGGACAGGGCGGTGAAGGCTACACCTTC. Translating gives CASSEGQGGEGYTF.

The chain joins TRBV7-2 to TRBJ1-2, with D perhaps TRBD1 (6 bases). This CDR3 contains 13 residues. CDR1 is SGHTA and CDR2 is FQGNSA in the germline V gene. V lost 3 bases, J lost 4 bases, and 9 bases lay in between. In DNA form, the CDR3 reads TGTGCCAGCAGCTTCGGGGGGCCCTATGGCTACACCTTC. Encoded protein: CASSFGGPYGYTF.

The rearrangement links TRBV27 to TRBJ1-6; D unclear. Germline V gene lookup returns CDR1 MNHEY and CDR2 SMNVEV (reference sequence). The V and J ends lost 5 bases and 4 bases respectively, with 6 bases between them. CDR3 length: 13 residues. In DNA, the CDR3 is TGTGCCAGCAGTGGACTTTATAATTCACCCCTCCACTTT. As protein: CASSGLYNSPLHF.

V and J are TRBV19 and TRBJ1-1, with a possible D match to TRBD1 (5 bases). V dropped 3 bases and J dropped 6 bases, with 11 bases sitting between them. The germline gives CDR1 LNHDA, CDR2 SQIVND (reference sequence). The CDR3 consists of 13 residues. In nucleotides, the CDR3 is TGTGCCAGTAGTATGAACTTGGGGCCTGAAGCTTTCTTT. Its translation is CASSMNLGPEAFF.

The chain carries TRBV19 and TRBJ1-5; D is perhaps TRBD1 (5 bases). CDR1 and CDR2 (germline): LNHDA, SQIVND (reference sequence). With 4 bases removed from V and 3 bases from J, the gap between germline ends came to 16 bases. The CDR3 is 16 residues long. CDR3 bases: TGTGCCAGTAGTACTGGGGCAGGGCGAAACAATCAGCCCCAGCATTTT. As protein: CASSTGAGRNNQPQHF.

The CDR3 DNA is TGTGCCAGCAGCCATAGCGGGGGCGCAGAGACCCAGTACTTC. Its translation is CASSHSGGAETQYF. The chain couples TRBV6-2 or TRBV6-3 to TRBJ2-5; 9 nucleotides line up with TRBD2. CDR1 and CDR2 (germline): MNHEY, SVGEGT. The V gene end was trimmed by 6 bases and the J gene end by 4 bases; junction bases not matched to a gene: 6. The CDR3 is 14 amino acids.

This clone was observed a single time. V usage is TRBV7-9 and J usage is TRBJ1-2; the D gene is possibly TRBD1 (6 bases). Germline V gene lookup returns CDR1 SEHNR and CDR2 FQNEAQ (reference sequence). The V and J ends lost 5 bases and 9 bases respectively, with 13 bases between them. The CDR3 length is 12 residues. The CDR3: CASSLVQGRYTF. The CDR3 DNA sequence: TGTGCCAGCAGCCTGGTTCAGGGGCGCTACACCTTC.

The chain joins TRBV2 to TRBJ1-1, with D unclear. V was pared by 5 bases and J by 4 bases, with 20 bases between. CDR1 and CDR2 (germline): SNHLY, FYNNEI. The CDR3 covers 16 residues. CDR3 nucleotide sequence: TGTGCCAGCAGTAATTTTGTAGTCCTGGGAGGCACTGAAGCTTTCTTT. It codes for CASSNFVVLGGTEAFF. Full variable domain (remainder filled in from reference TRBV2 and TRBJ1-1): EPEVTQTPSHQVTQMGQEVILRCVPISNHLYFYWYRQILGQKVEFLVSFYNNEISEKSEIFDDQFSVERPDGSNFTLKIRSTKLEDSAMYFCASSNFVVLGGTEAFFGQGTRLTVV.

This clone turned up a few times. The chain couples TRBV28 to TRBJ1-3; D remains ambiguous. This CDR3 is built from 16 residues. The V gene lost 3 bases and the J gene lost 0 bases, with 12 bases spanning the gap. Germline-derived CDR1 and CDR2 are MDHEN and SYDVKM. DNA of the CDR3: TGTGCCAGCAGTTTGAACAGACCTTCCTCTGGAAACACCATATATTTT. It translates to CASSLNRPSSGNTIYF.

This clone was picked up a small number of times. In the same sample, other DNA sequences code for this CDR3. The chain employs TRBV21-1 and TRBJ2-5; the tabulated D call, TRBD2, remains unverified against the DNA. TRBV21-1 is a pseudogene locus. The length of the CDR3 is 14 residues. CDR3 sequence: CASSKRGRGETQYF. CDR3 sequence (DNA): TGTGCCAGCAGCAAACGGGGCCGGGGGGAGACCCAGTACTTC.

CDR3: CASSPGGYNSPLHF. The CDR3 bases are TGTGCCAGCAGCCCGGGAGGGTATAATTCACCCCTCCACTTT. This chain connects TRBV5-6 to TRBJ1-6; D ambiguous. CDR3 length equals 14 residues. Per germline, CDR1 SGHDT and CDR2 YYEEEE. The V end was cut by 4 bases, the J end by 4 bases, with 9 bases between.

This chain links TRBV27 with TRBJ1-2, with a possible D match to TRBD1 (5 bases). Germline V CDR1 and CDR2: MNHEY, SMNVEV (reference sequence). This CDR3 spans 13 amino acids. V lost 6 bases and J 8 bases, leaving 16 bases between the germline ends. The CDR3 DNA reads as TGTGCCAGCAGGCCCTGGGGGGACGGGGGCTACACCTTC. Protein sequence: CASRPWGDGGYTF.

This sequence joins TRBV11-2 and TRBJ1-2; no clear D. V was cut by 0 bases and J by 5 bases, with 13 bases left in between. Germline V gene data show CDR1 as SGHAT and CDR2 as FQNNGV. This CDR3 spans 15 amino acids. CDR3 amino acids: CASSLEMAGAYGYTF. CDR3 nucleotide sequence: TGTGCCAGCAGCTTAGAGATGGCGGGCGCTTATGGCTACACCTTC.

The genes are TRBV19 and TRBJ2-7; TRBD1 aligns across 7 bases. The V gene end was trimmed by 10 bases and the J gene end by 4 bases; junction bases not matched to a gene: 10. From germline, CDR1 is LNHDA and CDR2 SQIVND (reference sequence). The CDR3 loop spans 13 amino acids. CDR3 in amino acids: CATHQTGSYEQYF. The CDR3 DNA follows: TGTGCCACCCACCAGACAGGGAGTTACGAGCAGTACTTC.

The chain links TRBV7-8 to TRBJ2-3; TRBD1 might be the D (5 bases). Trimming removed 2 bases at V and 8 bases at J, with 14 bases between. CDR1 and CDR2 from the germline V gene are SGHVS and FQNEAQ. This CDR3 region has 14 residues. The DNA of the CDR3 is TGTGCCAGCAGCTTAAAGACCAGTCAGGGTACGCAGTATTTT. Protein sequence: CASSLKTSQGTQYF.

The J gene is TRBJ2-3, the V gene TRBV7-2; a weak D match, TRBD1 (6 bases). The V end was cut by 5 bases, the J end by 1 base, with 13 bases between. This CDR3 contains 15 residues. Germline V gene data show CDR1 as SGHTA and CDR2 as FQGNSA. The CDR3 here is CASSLKGGGTDTQYF. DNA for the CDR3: TGTGCCAGCAGCCTAAAAGGGGGAGGCACAGATACGCAGTATTTT.

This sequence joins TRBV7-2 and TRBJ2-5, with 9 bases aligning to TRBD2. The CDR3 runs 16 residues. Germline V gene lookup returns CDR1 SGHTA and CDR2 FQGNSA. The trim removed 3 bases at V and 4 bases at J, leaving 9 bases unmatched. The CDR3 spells CASSFRGGAEGETQYF. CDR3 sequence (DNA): TGTGCCAGCAGCTTCCGCGGGGGGGCTGAGGGAGAGACCCAGTACTTC. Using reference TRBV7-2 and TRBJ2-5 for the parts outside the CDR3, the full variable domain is GAGVSQSPSNKVTEKGKDVELRCDPISGHTALYWYRQSLGQGLEFLIYFQGNSAPDKSGLPSDRFSAERTGGSVSTLTIQRTQQEDSAVYLCASSFRGGAEGETQYFGPGTRLLVL.

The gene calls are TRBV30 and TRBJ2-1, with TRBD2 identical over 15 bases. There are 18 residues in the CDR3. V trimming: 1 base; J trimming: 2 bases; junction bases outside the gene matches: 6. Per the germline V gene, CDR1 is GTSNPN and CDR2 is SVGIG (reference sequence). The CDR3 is CAWSATGTSGGPYNEQFF. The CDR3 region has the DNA TGTGCCTGGAGTGCCACCGGGACTAGCGGGGGGCCCTACAATGAGCAGTTCTTC.

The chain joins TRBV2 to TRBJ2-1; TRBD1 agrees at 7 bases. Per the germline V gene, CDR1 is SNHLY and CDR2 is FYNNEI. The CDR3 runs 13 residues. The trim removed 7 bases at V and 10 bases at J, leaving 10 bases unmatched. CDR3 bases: TGTGCCAGCACCAGACAGGGATTAGGCGAGCAGTTCTTC. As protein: CASTRQGLGEQFF.

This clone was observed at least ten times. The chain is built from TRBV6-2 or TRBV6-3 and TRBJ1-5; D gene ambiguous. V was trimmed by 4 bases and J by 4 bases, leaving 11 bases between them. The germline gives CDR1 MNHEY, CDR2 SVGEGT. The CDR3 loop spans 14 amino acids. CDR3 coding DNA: TGTGCCAGCAGTTCACTTCTTCCAAATCAGCCCCAGCATTTT. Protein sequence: CASSSLLPNQPQHF.

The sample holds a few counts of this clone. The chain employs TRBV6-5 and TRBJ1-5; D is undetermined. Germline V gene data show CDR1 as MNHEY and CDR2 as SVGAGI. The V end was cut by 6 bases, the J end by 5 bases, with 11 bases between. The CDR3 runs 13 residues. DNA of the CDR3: TGTGCCAGCAGCCAGAAAGAAGATCAGCCCCAGCATTTT. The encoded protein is CASSQKEDQPQHF.

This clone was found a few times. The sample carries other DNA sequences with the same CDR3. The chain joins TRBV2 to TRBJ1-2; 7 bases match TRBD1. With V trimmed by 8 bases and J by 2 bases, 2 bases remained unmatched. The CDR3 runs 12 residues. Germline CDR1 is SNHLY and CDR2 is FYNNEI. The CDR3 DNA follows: TGTGCCAGCCGGGGACAGAACTATGGCTACACCTTC. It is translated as CASRGQNYGYTF.

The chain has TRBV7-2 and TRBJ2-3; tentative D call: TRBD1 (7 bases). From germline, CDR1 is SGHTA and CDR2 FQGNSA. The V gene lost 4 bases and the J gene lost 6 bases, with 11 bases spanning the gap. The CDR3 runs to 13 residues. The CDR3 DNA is TGTGCCAGCAGCTCGCAGGGGGGCGATACGCAGTATTTT. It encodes CASSSQGGDTQYF.

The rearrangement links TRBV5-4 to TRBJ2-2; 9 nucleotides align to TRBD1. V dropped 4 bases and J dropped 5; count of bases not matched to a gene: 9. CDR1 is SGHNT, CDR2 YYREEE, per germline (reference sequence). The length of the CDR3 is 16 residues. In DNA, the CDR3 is TGTGCCAGCAGCCCCGGACAGGGGAGGGAAACCGGGGAGCTGTTTTTT. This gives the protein CASSPGQGRETGELFF. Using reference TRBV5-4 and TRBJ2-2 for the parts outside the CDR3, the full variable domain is ETGVTQSPTHLIKTRGQQVTLRCSSQSGHNTVSWYQQALGQGPQFIFQYYREEENGRGNFPPRFSGLQFPNYSSELNVNALELDDSALYLCASSPGQGRETGELFFGEGSRLTVL.

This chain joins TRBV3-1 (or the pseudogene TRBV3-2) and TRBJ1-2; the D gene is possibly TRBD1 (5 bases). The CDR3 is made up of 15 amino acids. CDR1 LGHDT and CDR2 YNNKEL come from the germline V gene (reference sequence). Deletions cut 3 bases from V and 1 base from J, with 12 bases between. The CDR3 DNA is TGTGCCAGCAGCCAGTATTTGGGGGGTAACTATGGCTACACCTTC. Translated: CASSQYLGGNYGYTF.

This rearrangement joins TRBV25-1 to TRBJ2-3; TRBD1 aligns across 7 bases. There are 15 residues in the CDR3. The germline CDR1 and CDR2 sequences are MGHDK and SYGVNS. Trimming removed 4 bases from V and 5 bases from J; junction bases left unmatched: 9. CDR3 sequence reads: CASSVRQGVLDTQYF. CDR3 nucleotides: TGTGCCAGCAGTGTACGACAGGGTGTCCTAGATACGCAGTATTTT.

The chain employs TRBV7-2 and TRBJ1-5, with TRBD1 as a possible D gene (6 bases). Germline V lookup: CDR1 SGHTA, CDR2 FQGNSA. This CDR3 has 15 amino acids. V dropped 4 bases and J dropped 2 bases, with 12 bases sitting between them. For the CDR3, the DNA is TGTGCCAGCAGCTCTCAGACAGGAGGCAATCAGCCCCAGCATTTT. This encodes CASSSQTGGNQPQHF.

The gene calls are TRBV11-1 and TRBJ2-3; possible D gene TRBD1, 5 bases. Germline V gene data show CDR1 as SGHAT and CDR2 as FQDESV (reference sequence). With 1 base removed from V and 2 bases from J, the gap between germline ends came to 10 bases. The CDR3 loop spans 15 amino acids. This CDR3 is CASSLGGKFTDTQYF. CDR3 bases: TGTGCCAGCAGCTTAGGGGGCAAGTTCACAGATACGCAGTATTTT.

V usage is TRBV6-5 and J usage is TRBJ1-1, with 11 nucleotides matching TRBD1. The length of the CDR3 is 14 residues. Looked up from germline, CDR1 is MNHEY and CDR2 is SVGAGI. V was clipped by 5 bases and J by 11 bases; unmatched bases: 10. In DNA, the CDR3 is TGTGCCAGCAGTACGCCGGGACAGGGGGTGGGCGCTTTCTTT. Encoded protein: CASSTPGQGVGAFF.